Shown below are 30 T cell receptor beta chains from a single sample sequenced in a study of beta chain features in type 1 diabetes (dated 2018 in TCRdb). Library preparation used the immunoSEQ multiplex PCR assay. The entire isolated RNA was reverse transcribed using the High Capacity cDNA Reverse Transcription Kit, and thus expressed TCRB transcripts were sequenced. TCRdb retrieved this table from immuneACCESS and kept in-frame rearrangements only. Not all clones are present; in checked studies, unresolved V genes account for under half, and no reason is known for the remainder. The sample contains 100,000 to 150,000 clones, 9% of them found a single time. The top ten clones comprise approximately 0.7% of the sample. Their antigens are not known. General findings and caveats noted by the study authors: Type 1 diabetes patients showed a moderate but significant shortening of TCRB CDR3 length in all four CD4+ subsets.

Sample: central memory CD4+ T cells from blood. Receptors were obtained from a man aged 25 to 45 with type 1 diabetes.

The gene calls are TRBV6-5 and TRBJ1-6, with 9 bases matching TRBD1. Germline V gene data show CDR1 as MNHEY and CDR2 as SVGAGI. This CDR3 comprises 15 residues. Trimming cost V 5 bases and J 6 bases; bases outside gene matches: 5. The CDR3: CASSNRQGVNSPLHF. In DNA form, the CDR3 reads TGTGCCAGCAGTAACCGACAGGGGGTTAATTCACCCCTCCACTTT.

This clone was recorded a few times. The chain is built from TRBV5-1 and TRBJ2-1; D gene uncertain. Germline-derived CDR1 and CDR2 are SGHRS and YFSETQ. V lost 1 base and J lost 8, with 7 bases in between. This CDR3 comprises 12 residues. DNA of the CDR3: TGCGCCAGCAGCTTGTCAGGTGATGAGCAGTTCTTC. Protein sequence: CASSLSGDEQFF.

The V and J genes are TRBV2 and TRBJ1-2; 9 nucleotides line up with TRBD1. The CDR3 extends over 13 amino acids. Germline lookup yields CDR1 SNHLY and CDR2 FYNNEI. The V segment lost 6 bases and the J segment 6 bases; nucleotides outside the gene matches: 5. This CDR3 is CASRDRGFDGYTF. Here the CDR3 DNA reads TGTGCCAGCAGGGACAGGGGATTCGATGGCTACACCTTC.

The V gene is TRBV7-3, the J gene TRBJ2-2; D possibly corresponds to TRBD1 (5 bases). This CDR3 is built from 17 residues. The V gene's germline CDR1 is SGHTA and CDR2 FQGTGA. V was clipped by 4 bases and J by 3 bases, with 18 bases between them. CDR3 bases: TGTGCCAGCAGCTCCACCGCTGGACACGGATACACCGGGGAGCTGTTTTTT. Protein product: CASSSTAGHGYTGELFF. The full variable domain, its missing parts supplied by reference TRBV7-3 and TRBJ2-2, is GAGVSQTPSNKVTEKGKYVELRCDPISGHTALYWYRQSLGQGPEFLIYFQGTGAADDSGLPNDRFFAVRPEGSVSTLKIQRTERGDSAVYLCASSSTAGHGYTGELFFGEGSRLTVL.

In DNA, the CDR3 is TGTGCCAGCATAACGACAGGGAATGAGCAGTTCTTC. Its protein is CASITTGNEQFF. The rearrangement joins TRBV21-1 to TRBJ2-1; the table calls TRBD1, which could not be checked here. TRBV21-1 is a pseudogene locus. The CDR3 contains 12 residues.

This clone occurred a few times. One end of the junction varies from germline; a read error may be responsible. The chain joins TRBV4-1 to TRBJ1-5; D is undetermined. CDR1 MGHRA and CDR2 YSYEKL come from the germline V gene. There are 15 residues in the CDR3. The CDR3 loop reads CASSQSQSSDQPQHF. DNA of the CDR3: TGCGCCAGCAGCCAAAGCCAGAGTAGCGATCAGCCCCAGCATTTT.

The V and J genes are TRBV4-3 and TRBJ2-1, with TRBD2 identical over 7 bases. From germline, CDR1 is LGHNA and CDR2 YSLEER. The CDR3 has 15 amino acids. V dropped 0 bases and J dropped 4; count of bases not matched to a gene: 3. The CDR3 is CASSQEWGGYNEQFF. For the CDR3, the DNA is TGCGCCAGCAGCCAAGAGTGGGGGGGTTACAATGAGCAGTTCTTC.

This clone was counted only a few times. This chain uses TRBV6-5 with TRBJ2-7; tentatively, D is TRBD1 (6 bases). V lost 1 base to trimming and J lost 3 bases, with 16 bases between them. The germline gives CDR1 MNHEY, CDR2 SVGAGI. The CDR3 is made up of 16 amino acids. As DNA, the CDR3 is TGTGCCAGCAGTTACTACCCCCCCCAGGGGAGCTACGAGCAGTACTTC. Residues: CASSYYPPQGSYEQYF.

This clone has a count of ten or more. Additional DNA sequences in this sample encode the identical CDR3. This chain joins TRBV18 and TRBJ1-1; D is unclear. This CDR3 region has 13 residues. The V end was cut by 0 bases, the J end by 4 bases, with 6 bases between. Germline loops: CDR1 KGHSH, CDR2 LQKENI. DNA for the CDR3: TGTGCCAGCTCACCACCGGGAGTCACTGAAGCTTTCTTT. Translating it yields CASSPPGVTEAFF.

The chain couples TRBV9 to TRBJ2-1; 8 bases are shared with TRBD1. The length of the CDR3 is 16 residues. The trim removed 1 base at V and 2 bases at J, leaving 5 bases unmatched. Looked up from germline, CDR1 is SGDLS and CDR2 is YYNGEE. As DNA, the CDR3 is TGTGCCAGCAGCGTACAGGGGGCGGTTGCCTACAATGAGCAGTTCTTC. Protein sequence: CASSVQGAVAYNEQFF.

This clone was detected only a few times. The chain combines TRBV18 with TRBJ2-7; weak D call: TRBD2 (7 bases). The CDR3 covers 14 residues. The V gene lost 3 bases and the J gene lost 6 bases, with 15 bases spanning the gap. Germline values: CDR1 KGHSH, CDR2 LQKENI. Here the CDR3 reads CASSPSGGAAEQYF. The DNA for the CDR3 is TGTGCCAGCTCACCCTCTGGGGGGGCCGCCGAGCAGTACTTC.

The chain links TRBV6-6 to TRBJ1-2; TRBD1 matches 8 bases. This CDR3 contains 13 residues. V was clipped by 4 bases and J by 3 bases; unmatched bases: 1. CDR1 is MNHNY, CDR2 SVGAGI, per germline (reference sequence). The chain's CDR3 is CASSSQGDYGYTF. The CDR3 DNA reads TGTGCCAGCAGTTCACAGGGGGACTATGGCTACACCTTC.

The sample holds many counts of this clone. This chain uses TRBV30 with TRBJ2-1; 9 bases fit TRBD1. Looked up from germline, CDR1 is GTSNPN and CDR2 is SVGIG (reference sequence). Trimming removed 2 bases from V and 15 bases from J; junction bases left unmatched: 5. CDR3 length equals 11 residues. In DNA, the CDR3 is TGTGCCTGGAGTCGGGACAGGGATCGGTTCTTC. It encodes CAWSRDRDRFF. Drawing the rest from reference TRBV30 and TRBJ2-1, the complete variable domain is SQTIHQWPATLVQPVGSPLSLECTVEGTSNPNLYWYRQAAGRGLQLLFYSVGIGQISSEVPQNLSASRPQDRQFILSSKKLLLSDSGFYLCAWSRDRDRFFGPGTRLTVL.

The sample holds a few counts of this clone. The gene calls are TRBV5-1 and TRBJ1-1; no firm D call. Germline lookup yields CDR1 SGHRS and CDR2 YFSETQ. With 2 bases removed from V and 4 bases from J, the gap between germline ends came to 12 bases. The CDR3 loop spans 14 amino acids. Written as DNA, the CDR3 is TGCGCCAGCAGCTTCCAGACGGAGGGCACTGAAGCTTTCTTT. Translated, it gives CASSFQTEGTEAFF.

The chain carries TRBV9 and TRBJ2-5; D is uncertain. Germline CDR1 SGDLS, CDR2 YYNGEE. The CDR3 is made up of 13 amino acids. The V end lost 1 base, the J end lost 5 bases, and 9 bases lay between the germline ends. CDR3 in amino acids: CASSVTNRETQYF. The DNA for the CDR3 is TGTGCCAGCAGCGTAACTAACCGGGAGACCCAGTACTTC.

This rearrangement joins TRBV15 to TRBJ1-1; D remains ambiguous. V gave up 0 bases and J gave up 4 bases, with 6 bases separating them. The CDR3 has 13 amino acids. CDR1 is LNHNV, CDR2 YYDKDF, per germline (reference sequence). DNA of the CDR3: TGTGCCACCAGCAGAGATGGCCTCACTGAAGCTTTCTTT. Residues: CATSRDGLTEAFF.

The chain uses TRBV15 and TRBJ2-5, with 7 bases identical to TRBD1. V dropped 0 bases and J dropped 4; count of bases not matched to a gene: 2. Germline CDR1 is LNHNV and CDR2 is YYDKDF (reference sequence). The CDR3 consists of 14 residues. CDR3 sequence: CATSREDRRETQYF. In nucleotides, the CDR3 is TGTGCCACCAGCAGAGAGGACAGGAGAGAGACCCAGTACTTC.

The rearrangement joins TRBV5-1 to TRBJ2-7, with D maybe TRBD1 (6 bases). The germline CDR1 and CDR2 sequences are SGHRS and YFSETQ. The CDR3 is 14 residues long. V was pared by 2 bases and J by 0 bases, with 9 bases between. CDR3 in DNA: TGCGCCAGCAGCTTAGGGGGATCCTCCTACGAGCAGTACTTC. It is translated as CASSLGGSSYEQYF.

The count of this clone is one. This chain links TRBV14 with TRBJ1-2, with a possible D match to TRBD1 (6 bases). Germline V CDR1 and CDR2: SGHDN, FVKESK. CDR3 length equals 11 residues. The germline V and J ends were trimmed by 2 bases and 11 bases, with 9 bases remaining between them. CDR3 protein: CASSQQGWYTF. DNA for the CDR3: TGTGCCAGCAGCCAACAGGGGTGGTACACCTTC.

The rearrangement uses TRBV5-1 and TRBJ1-5, with a possible D match to TRBD1 (5 bases). Trimming pared 3 bases from V and 5 bases from J, leaving 12 bases between. The CDR3 has 14 amino acids. Per the germline V gene, CDR1 is SGHRS and CDR2 is YFSETQ. CDR3 region: CASSWGQGDQPQHF. CDR3 in DNA: TGCGCCAGCAGCTGGGGCCAGGGCGATCAGCCCCAGCATTTT.

The gene calls are TRBV7-2 and TRBJ2-1, with D tentatively TRBD1 (6 bases). The CDR3 extends over 13 amino acids. Germline CDR1 is SGHTA and CDR2 is FQGNSA. V lost 4 bases, J lost 6 bases, and 10 bases lay in between. The CDR3 region is CASSSYRVNEQFF. The CDR3 nucleotides are TGTGCCAGCAGCTCCTACAGGGTCAATGAGCAGTTCTTC.

The chain links TRBV9 to TRBJ2-1; D might be TRBD1 (5 bases). Germline V gene data show CDR1 as SGDLS and CDR2 as YYNGEE. Trimming cost V 3 bases and J 4 bases, with 8 bases left between them. The CDR3 is 13 amino acids. CDR3 sequence reads: CASSGTGYNEQFF. The CDR3 DNA is TGTGCCAGCAGCGGAACAGGTTACAATGAGCAGTTCTTC.

Only a few counts were recorded for this clone. The gene calls are TRBV4-2 and TRBJ2-3; 8 bases are a match to TRBD1. V lost 2 bases to trimming and J lost 3 bases; unmatched junction nucleotides: 10. The CDR3 is 17 residues long. Germline V gene sequence: CDR1 LGHNA, CDR2 YNFKEQ. CDR3 sequence reads: CASSQTGHGQGTDTQYF. The CDR3 region has the DNA TGTGCCAGCAGCCAAACCGGCCACGGACAGGGAACAGATACGCAGTATTTT.

Only a few counts were recorded for this clone. This sequence joins TRBV10-3 and TRBJ1-5, with D uncertain. The CDR3 covers 13 residues. Germline loops: CDR1 ENHRY, CDR2 SYGVKD. V was clipped by 10 bases and J by 4 bases, with 14 bases between them. CDR3 nucleotides: TGTGCCACCCGAAAAGACATTAATCAGCCCCAGCATTTT. Amino acid sequence: CATRKDINQPQHF.

This clone came up a few times. The V call is TRBV28, the J call TRBJ2-3; tentative D call: TRBD2 (5 bases). There are 14 residues in the CDR3. Germline loops: CDR1 MDHEN, CDR2 SYDVKM. Trimming removed 10 bases from V and 1 base from J, with 15 bases in between. CDR3 amino acids: CAIHESRGTDTQYF. As DNA, the CDR3 is TGTGCCATTCACGAGTCGAGGGGCACAGATACGCAGTATTTT.

The chain carries TRBV18 and TRBJ2-7, with D tentatively TRBD2 (5 bases). V was trimmed by 0 bases and J by 2 bases, leaving 14 bases between them. The CDR3 contains 16 residues. Germline V gene data show CDR1 as KGHSH and CDR2 as LQKENI. CDR3: CASSPPQRVFPYEQYF. CDR3 nucleotides: TGTGCCAGCTCACCACCTCAGAGGGTGTTCCCCTACGAGCAGTACTTC.

This clone was observed a few times. The identical CDR3 is also encoded by other nucleotide sequences in the sample. This chain links TRBV11-2 with TRBJ2-1; D ambiguous. This CDR3 comprises 13 residues. The germline V and J ends were trimmed by 0 bases and 2 bases, with 2 bases remaining between them. In germline, CDR1 is SGHAT, CDR2 FQNNGV. As DNA, the CDR3 is TGTGCCAGCAGCTTAGACACCTACAATGAGCAGTTCTTC. Translation: CASSLDTYNEQFF. Based on the CDR3 plus reference TRBV11-2 and TRBJ2-1, the full variable domain is EAGVAQSPRYKIIEKRQSVAFWCNPISGHATLYWYQQILGQGPKLLIQFQNNGVVDDSQLPKDRFSAERLKGVDSTLKIQPAKLEDSAVYLCASSLDTYNEQFFGPGTRLTVL.

This clone was found a few times. Different DNA sequences within this sample yield the same CDR3. This chain uses TRBV11-2 with TRBJ2-1; 13 nucleotides agree with TRBD2. Germline CDR1 reads SGHAT; CDR2 reads FQNNGV. V gave up 4 bases and J gave up 4 bases; unmatched junction bases: 1. CDR3 length: 15 residues. DNA for the CDR3: TGTGCCAGCAGCTCGGGACTAGCGGGGTACAATGAGCAGTTCTTC. Its translation is CASSSGLAGYNEQFF.

This clone has just a few counts. The rearrangement uses TRBV9 and TRBJ1-2, with D unresolved. The CDR3 consists of 12 residues. Trimming shortened V by 3 bases and J by 6 bases, and 9 bases separated the two germline ends. In germline, CDR1 is SGDLS, CDR2 YYNGEE. The CDR3 DNA follows: TGTGCCAGCAGCGCCGGGGTCCATGGCTACACCTTC. Its protein product is CASSAGVHGYTF.

This clone was recorded a few times. This chain connects TRBV4-3 to TRBJ1-1; no clear D gene. Germline V gives CDR1 LGHNA, CDR2 YSLEER. V gave up 2 bases and J gave up 2 bases, with 12 bases separating them. This CDR3 is 15 amino acids long. The CDR3 nucleotides are TGCGCCAGCAGCCAAACCGGAGGGAGTAACACTGAAGCTTTCTTT. Encoded protein: CASSQTGGSNTEAFF.